This TCR beta chain was captured by sequencing in a study of blood T cells in healthy people across ages. Study-level findings and limits: Getting older went along with TCR beta diversity per million T cells dropping roughly linearly. The study could not conclusively compare naive and antigen-experienced cells, given its unsorted PBMCs.

On this clonotype itself: Its antigen is not identified.

PCR was performed a second time for roughly 7 to 12 cycles using a sample-barcoded 5' primer and a J-beta primer mix. Tagging of each cDNA molecule was performed by a template-switch adaptor with 12 random nucleotides. Sequencing of every sample gave 2.5 million or more CDR3-containing paired-end reads. TCRdb itself ran the 5' RACE reads through MiXCR, one entry per CDR3 protein. This table holds 600,000 to 800,000 distinct CDR3 sequences, roughly half found once. Sequenced input: blood. The TCR comes from a woman older than 75 in good health.

The CDR3 sequence: CASSRDRVNYEQYF. In DNA, the CDR3 is TGTGCCAGCAGCCGGGACAGGGTGAACTACGAGCAGTACTTC. The chain carries TRBV6-1 and TRBJ2-7, with 9 bases that match TRBD1. The CDR3 is 14 residues long. V lost 6 bases to trimming and J lost 3 bases; unmatched junction nucleotides: 6. CDR1 is MNHNS, CDR2 SASEGT, per germline.